The clone carrying this TCR beta chain was seen repeatedly, ten times or more. The antigen is undetermined. The germline V gene has CDR1 MNHNS and CDR2 SASEGT. J was trimmed by 4 bases and V by 1 base; bases with no gene match: 2. The CDR3 runs 14 residues. These data come from a study of T cell repertoires in cytomegalovirus infection. On the study more broadly: Public TCR beta signatures were indicative of both CMV infection and a matching HLA type.

TCRdb redid the calling of the reads with MiXCR, one entry per CDR3 protein. The sample contains fewer than 350,000 distinct CDR3 sequences, over 7.5% of which appear only once. Overall study results and limits: There were carriers of CMV plus the relevant HLA, and cumulative public TCR beta family frequency identified them. Predominance within the ex vivo response was attributable to HLA-C-restricted CMV-specific TCR beta clonotypes.

The clonotype originates from a human donor in good health (CMV status not recorded). Some clones in this sample may be carry-over from other donors' samples. The sample consisted of PBMCs. The chain uses TRBV6-1 and TRBJ1-1, with 8 nucleotides matching TRBD1. CDR3 nucleotide sequence: TGTGCCAGCAGTGAAGGACAGGGGTTCACTGAAGCTTTCTTT. Translation gives CASSEGQGFTEAFF.